The present TCR beta chain was sequenced within a study of T cell repertoires in cytomegalovirus infection. TCRdb used MiXCR to reprocess the reads, holding one entry per CDR3 protein. The table records some 700,000 distinct CDR3 sequences, roughly 33% of them present only once. About this clonotype itself: Antigen unknown.

General study points: The ex vivo response showed dominance by HLA-C-restricted CMV-specific TCR beta clonotypes.

Germline CDR1 is SGHTA and CDR2 is FQGNSA. The CDR3 totals 14 residues. V was shortened by 2 bases and J by 10 bases, with 15 bases between the two germline ends. The J gene is TRBJ1-5, the V gene TRBV7-2; maybe TRBD1 (5 bases). The starting material was cultured PBMCs, obtained from culture after CMV antigen stimulation. The sequence came from a human donor in good health (CMV status not recorded). Some clones in this sample may be carry-over from other donors' samples. CDR3 sequence: CASSLRGSLNPQHF. The CDR3 DNA sequence: TGTGCCAGCAGCTTAAGGGGCTCCCTGAACCCCCAGCATTTT.